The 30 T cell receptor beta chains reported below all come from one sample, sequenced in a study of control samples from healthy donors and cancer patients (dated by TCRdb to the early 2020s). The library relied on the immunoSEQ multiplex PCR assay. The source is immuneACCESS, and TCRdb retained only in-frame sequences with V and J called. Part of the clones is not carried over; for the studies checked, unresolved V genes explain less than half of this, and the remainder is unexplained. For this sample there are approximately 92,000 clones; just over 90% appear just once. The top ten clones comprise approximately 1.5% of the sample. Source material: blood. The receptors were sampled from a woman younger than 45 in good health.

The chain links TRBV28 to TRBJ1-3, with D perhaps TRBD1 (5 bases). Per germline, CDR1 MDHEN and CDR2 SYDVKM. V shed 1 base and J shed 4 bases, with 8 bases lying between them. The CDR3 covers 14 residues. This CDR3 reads CASSLSRGGNTIYF. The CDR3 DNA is TGTGCCAGCAGTTTATCAAGGGGAGGAAACACCATATATTTT.

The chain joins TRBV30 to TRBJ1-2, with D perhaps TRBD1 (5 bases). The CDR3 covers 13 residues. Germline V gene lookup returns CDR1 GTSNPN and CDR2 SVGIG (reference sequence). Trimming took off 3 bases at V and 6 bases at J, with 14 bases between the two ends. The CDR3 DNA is TGTGCCTGGAGCGGGGGTCACCGGGATGGCTACACCTTC. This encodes CAWSGGHRDGYTF.

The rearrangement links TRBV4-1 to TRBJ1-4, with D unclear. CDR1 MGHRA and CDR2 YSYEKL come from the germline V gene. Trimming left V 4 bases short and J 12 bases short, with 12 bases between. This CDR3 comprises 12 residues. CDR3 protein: CASSLPRGELFF. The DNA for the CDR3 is TGCGCCAGCAGCCTCCCTCGCGGGGAACTGTTTTTT.

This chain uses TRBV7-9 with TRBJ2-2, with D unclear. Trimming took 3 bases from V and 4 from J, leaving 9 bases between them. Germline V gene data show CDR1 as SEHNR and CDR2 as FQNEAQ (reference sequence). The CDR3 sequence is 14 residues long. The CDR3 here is CASSFSWATGELFF. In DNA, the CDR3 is TGTGCCAGCAGCTTCAGTTGGGCCACCGGGGAGCTGTTTTTT.

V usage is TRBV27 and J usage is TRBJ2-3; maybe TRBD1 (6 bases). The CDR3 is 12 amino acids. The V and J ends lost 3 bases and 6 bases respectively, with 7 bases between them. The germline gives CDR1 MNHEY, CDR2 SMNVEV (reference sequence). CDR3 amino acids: CASSLRGDTQYF. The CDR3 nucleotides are TGTGCCAGCAGTTTGAGGGGGGATACGCAGTATTTT.

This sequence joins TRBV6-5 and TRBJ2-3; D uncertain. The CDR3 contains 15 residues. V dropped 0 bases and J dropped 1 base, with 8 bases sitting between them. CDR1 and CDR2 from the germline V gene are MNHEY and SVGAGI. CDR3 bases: TGTGCCAGCAGTTACTCGTTGCGGCGCACAGATACGCAGTATTTT. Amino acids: CASSYSLRRTDTQYF.

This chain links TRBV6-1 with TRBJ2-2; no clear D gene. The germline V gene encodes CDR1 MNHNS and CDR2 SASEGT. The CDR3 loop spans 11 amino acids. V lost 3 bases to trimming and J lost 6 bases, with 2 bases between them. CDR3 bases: TGTGCCAGCAGTGACGCCGGGGAGCTGTTTTTT. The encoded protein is CASSDAGELFF.

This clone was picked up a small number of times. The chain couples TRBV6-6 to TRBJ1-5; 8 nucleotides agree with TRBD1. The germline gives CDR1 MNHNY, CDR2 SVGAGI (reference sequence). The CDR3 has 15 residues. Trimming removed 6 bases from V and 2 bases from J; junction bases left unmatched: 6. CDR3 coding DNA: TGTGCCAGCAGCGGACAGGGAGGGGGCAATCAGCCCCAGCATTTT. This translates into CASSGQGGGNQPQHF.

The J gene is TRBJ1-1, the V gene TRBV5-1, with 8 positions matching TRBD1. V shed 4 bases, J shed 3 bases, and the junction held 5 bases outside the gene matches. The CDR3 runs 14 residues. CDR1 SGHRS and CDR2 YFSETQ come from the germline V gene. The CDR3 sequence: CASSPDRVDTEAFF. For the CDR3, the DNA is TGCGCCAGCAGCCCGGACAGGGTTGACACTGAAGCTTTCTTT.

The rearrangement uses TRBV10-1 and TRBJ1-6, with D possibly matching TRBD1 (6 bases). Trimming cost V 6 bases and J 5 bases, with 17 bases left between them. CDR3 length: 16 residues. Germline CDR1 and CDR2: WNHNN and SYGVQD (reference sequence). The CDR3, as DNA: TGCGCCAGCAGCAGGGGAAAAGGGAAGGATAATTCACCCCTCCACTTT. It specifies CASSRGKGKDNSPLHF.

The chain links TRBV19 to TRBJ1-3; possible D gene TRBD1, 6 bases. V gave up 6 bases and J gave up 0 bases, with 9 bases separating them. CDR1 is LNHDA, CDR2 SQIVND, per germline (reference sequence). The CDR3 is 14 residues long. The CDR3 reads CASRQGSSGNTIYF. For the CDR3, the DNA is TGTGCCAGTAGACAGGGCAGCTCTGGAAACACCATATATTTT.

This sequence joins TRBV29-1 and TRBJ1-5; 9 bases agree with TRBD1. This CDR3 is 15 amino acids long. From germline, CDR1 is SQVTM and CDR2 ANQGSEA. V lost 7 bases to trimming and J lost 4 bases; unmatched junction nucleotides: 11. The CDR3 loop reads CSAYLGQGKNQPQHF. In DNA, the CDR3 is TGCAGCGCTTACCTGGGACAGGGTAAAAATCAGCCCCAGCATTTT.

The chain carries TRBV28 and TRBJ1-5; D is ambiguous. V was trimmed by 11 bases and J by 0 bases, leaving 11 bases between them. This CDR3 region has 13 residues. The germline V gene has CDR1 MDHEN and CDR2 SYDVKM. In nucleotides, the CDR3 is TGTGCCGCCAGTGGGAATAGCAATCAGCCCCAGCATTTT. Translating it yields CAASGNSNQPQHF.

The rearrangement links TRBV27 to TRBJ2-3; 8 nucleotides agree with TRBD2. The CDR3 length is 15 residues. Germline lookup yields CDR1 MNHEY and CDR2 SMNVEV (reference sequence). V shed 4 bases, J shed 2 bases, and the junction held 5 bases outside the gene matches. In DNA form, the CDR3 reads TGTGCCAGCAGTTCACTAGCGGTGGCCACAGATACGCAGTATTTT. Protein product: CASSSLAVATDTQYF.

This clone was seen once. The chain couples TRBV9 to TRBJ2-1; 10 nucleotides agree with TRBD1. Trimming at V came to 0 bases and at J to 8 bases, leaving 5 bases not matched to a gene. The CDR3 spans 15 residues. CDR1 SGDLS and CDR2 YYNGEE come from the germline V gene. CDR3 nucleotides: TGTGCCAGCAGCGTAGGGGGACAGGGGTGGGATGAGCAGTTCTTC. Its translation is CASSVGGQGWDEQFF.

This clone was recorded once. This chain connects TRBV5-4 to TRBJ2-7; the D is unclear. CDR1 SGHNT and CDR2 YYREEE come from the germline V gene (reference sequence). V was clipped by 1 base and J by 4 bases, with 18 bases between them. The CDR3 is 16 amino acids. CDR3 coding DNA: TGTGCCAGCAGCTTGTCTCCCAGCCCTTCTTTGTACGAGCAGTACTTC. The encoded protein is CASSLSPSPSLYEQYF.

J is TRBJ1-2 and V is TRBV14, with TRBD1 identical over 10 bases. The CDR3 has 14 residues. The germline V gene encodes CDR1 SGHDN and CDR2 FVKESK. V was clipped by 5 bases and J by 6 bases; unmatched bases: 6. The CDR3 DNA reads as TGTGCCAGCAGCAGACAGGGGGCGCCTGATGGCTACACCTTC. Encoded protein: CASSRQGAPDGYTF.

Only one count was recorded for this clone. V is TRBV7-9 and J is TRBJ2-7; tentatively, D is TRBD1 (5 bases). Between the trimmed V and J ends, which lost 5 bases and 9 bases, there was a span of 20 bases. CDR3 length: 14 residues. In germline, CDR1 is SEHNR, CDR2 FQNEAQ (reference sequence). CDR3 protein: CASSPPGDSIAQYF. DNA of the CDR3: TGTGCCAGCAGCCCTCCGGGTGACAGTATAGCGCAGTACTTC.

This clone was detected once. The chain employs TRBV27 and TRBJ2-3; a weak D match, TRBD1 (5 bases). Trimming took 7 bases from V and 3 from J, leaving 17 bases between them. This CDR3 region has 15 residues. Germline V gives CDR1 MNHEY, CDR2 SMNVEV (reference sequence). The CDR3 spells CASTLRWGRTDTQYF. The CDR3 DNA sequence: TGTGCCAGCACCCTAAGGTGGGGCAGGACAGATACGCAGTATTTT.

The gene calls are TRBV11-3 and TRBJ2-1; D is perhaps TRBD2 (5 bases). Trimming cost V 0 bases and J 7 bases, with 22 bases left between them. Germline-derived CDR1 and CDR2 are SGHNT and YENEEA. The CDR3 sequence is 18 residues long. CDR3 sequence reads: CASSLDFPLGGRVNEQFF. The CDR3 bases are TGTGCCAGCAGCTTAGATTTTCCTTTAGGAGGCCGCGTTAATGAGCAGTTCTTC.

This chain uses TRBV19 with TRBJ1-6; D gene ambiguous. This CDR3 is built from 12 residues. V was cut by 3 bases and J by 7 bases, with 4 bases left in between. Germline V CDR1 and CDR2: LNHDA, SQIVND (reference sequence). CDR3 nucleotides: TGTGCCAGTAGTATCGAGAATTCACCCCTCCACTTT. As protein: CASSIENSPLHF.

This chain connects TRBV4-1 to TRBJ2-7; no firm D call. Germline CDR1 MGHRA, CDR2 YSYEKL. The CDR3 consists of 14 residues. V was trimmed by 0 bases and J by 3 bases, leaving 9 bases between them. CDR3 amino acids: CASSQDGSVYEQYF. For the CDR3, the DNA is TGCGCCAGCAGCCAAGACGGAAGTGTCTACGAGCAGTACTTC.

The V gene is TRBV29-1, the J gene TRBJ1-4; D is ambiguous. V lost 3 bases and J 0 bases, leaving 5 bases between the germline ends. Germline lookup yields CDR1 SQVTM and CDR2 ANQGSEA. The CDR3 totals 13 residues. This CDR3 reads CSVEPATNEKLFF. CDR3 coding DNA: TGCAGCGTTGAGCCCGCAACTAATGAAAAACTGTTTTTT.

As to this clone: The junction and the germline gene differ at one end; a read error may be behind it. The CDR3 is CASSPGHF. For the CDR3, the DNA is TGTGCCAGCAGCCCGGGGCATTTT. The chain recombines TRBV9 with TRBJ2-3, with D perhaps TRBD1 or TRBD2 (5 bases each). The germline V gene encodes CDR1 SGDLS and CDR2 YYNGEE. The CDR3 has 8 amino acids.

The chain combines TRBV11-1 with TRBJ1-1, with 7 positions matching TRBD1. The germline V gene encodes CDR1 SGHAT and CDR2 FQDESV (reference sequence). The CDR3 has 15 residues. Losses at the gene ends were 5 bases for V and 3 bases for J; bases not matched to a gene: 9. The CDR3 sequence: CASSLTGDRDTEAFF. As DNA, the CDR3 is TGTGCCAGCAGCCTTACAGGGGATCGAGACACTGAAGCTTTCTTT.

The CDR3 bases are TGTGCCAGTAGTATAACCGGGACCGTGGGAGATACGCAGTATTTT. This translates into CASSITGTVGDTQYF. The chain combines TRBV19 with TRBJ2-3; D is perhaps TRBD1 or TRBD2 (5 bases each). V was trimmed by 2 bases and J by 5 bases, leaving 14 bases between them. The germline V gene has CDR1 LNHDA and CDR2 SQIVND (reference sequence). The CDR3 is 15 residues long.

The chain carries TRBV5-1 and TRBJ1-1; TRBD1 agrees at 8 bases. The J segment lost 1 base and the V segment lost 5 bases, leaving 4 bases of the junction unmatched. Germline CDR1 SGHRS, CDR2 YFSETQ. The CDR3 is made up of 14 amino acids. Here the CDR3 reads CASRIGQGNTEAFF. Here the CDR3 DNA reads TGCGCCAGCAGAATCGGACAGGGGAACACTGAAGCTTTCTTT.

Here the CDR3 reads CASSVISEGGYTF. CDR3 in DNA: TGTGCCAGCAGTGTCATTTCAGAGGGTGGCTACACCTTC. The rearrangement joins TRBV12-3 or TRBV12-4 to TRBJ1-2; D is undetermined. V was pared by 5 bases and J by 7 bases, with 14 bases between. This CDR3 is 13 amino acids long.

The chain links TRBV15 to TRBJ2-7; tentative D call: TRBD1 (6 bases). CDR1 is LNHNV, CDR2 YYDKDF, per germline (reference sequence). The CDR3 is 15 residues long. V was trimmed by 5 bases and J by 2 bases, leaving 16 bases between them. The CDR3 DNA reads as TGTGCCACCAGCTACCGGGACATAGCTCCCTACGAGCAGTACTTC. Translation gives CATSYRDIAPYEQYF. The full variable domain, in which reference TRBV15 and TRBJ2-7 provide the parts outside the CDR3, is DAMVIQNPRYQVTQFGKPVTLSCSQTLNHNVMYWYQQKSSQAPKLLFHYYDKDFNNEADTPDNFQSRRPNTSFCFLDIRSPGLGDTAMYLCATSYRDIAPYEQYFGPGTRLTVT.

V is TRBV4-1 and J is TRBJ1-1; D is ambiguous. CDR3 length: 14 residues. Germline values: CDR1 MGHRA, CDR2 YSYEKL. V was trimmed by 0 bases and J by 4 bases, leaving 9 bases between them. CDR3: CASSQDLGFTEAFF. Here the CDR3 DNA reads TGCGCCAGCAGCCAAGATTTAGGGTTCACTGAAGCTTTCTTT.